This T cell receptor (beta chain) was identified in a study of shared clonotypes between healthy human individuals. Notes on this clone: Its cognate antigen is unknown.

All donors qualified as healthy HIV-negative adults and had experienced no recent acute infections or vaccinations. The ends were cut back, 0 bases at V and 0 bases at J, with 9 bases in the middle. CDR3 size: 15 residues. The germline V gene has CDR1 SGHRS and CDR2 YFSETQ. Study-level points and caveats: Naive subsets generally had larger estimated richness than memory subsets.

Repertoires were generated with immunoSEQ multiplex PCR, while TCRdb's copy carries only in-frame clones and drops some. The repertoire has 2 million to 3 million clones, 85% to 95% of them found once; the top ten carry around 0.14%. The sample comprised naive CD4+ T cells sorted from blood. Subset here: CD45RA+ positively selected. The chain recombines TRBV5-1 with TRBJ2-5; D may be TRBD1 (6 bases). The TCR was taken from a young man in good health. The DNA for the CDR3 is TGCGCCAGCAGCTTGGGACAGGCCTACCAAGAGACCCAGTACTTC. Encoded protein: CASSLGQAYQETQYF.